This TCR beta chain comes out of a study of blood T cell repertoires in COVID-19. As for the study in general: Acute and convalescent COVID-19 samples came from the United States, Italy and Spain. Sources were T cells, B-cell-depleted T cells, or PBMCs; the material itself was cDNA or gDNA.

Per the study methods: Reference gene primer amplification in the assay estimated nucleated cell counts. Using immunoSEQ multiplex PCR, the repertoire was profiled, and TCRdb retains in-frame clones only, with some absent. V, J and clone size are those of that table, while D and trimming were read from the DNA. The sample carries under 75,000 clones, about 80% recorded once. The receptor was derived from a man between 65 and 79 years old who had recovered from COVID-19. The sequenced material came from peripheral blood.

This CDR3 is CASRRGGPGGEAFF. CDR3 DNA: TGTGCCAGCAGGAGAGGGGGACCTGGGGGTGAAGCTTTCTTT. The chain joins TRBV11-2 to TRBJ1-1, with D possibly matching TRBD1 (6 bases). Trimming removed 6 bases from V and 7 bases from J, with 18 bases in between. The CDR3 contains 14 residues. The germline CDR1 and CDR2 sequences are SGHAT and FQNNGV.